Following are 23 T cell receptor beta chains from one sample sequenced in a study of shared clonotypes between healthy human individuals. Here immunoSEQ multiplex PCR was the method, and the copy in TCRdb shows in-frame clones only, minus some. The table shows some 2,500,000 clones, with 92% occurring only once. Sequencing was carried out using naive CD4+ T cells from PBMCs. Described subset: CD45RA+ positively selected. These receptors all stem from a man aged 18 to 29 in good health. Some clones in this sample may be carry-over from other donors' samples.

The chain uses TRBV14 and TRBJ1-2; the D gene is possibly TRBD1 (5 bases). The V gene's germline CDR1 is SGHDN and CDR2 FVKESK. V was trimmed by 0 bases and J by 4 bases, leaving 12 bases between them. CDR3 length: 15 residues. The CDR3 loop is CASSQEYRTGYGYTF. The CDR3 DNA follows: TGTGCCAGCAGCCAAGAATACAGGACCGGCTATGGCTACACCTTC.

V is TRBV18 and J is TRBJ2-1, with TRBD2 identical over 7 bases. The CDR3 is made up of 15 amino acids. Germline V gives CDR1 KGHSH, CDR2 LQKENI. The trim removed 4 bases at V and 9 bases at J, leaving 12 bases unmatched. CDR3 protein: CASSLQYQAGIEQFF. CDR3 coding DNA: TGTGCCAGCTCACTACAATACCAAGCGGGAATTGAGCAGTTCTTC.

CDR3 protein: CASSLVGQGIGYTF. CDR3 bases: TGTGCCAGCAGCTTGGTGGGACAGGGAATCGGCTACACCTTC. This sequence joins TRBV5-4 and TRBJ1-2; 9 bases fit TRBD1. The trim removed 0 bases at V and 8 bases at J, leaving 5 bases unmatched. The CDR3 spans 14 residues. Germline loops: CDR1 SGHNT, CDR2 YYREEE (reference sequence).

The chain uses TRBV10-3 and TRBJ1-5; 10 nucleotides agree with TRBD1. The CDR3 has 15 amino acids. The germline CDR1 and CDR2 sequences are ENHRY and SYGVKD. V shed 4 bases, J shed 1 base, and the junction held 1 base outside the gene matches. CDR3 sequence (DNA): TGTGCCATCAGTGCGGGACAGGGGAGCAATCAGCCCCAGCATTTT. Its protein is CAISAGQGSNQPQHF.

The sample holds one count of this clone. The rearrangement uses TRBV19 and TRBJ2-3; TRBD1 might be the D (6 bases). Trimming cost V 6 bases and J 2 bases, with 18 bases left between them. Germline V gives CDR1 LNHDA, CDR2 SQIVND (reference sequence). This CDR3 has 16 amino acids. CDR3 sequence reads: CASSGQSQVPTDTQYF. As DNA, the CDR3 is TGTGCCAGTAGCGGACAGTCCCAGGTGCCCACAGATACGCAGTATTTT.

As concerns this clone: The same CDR3 also results from other DNA sequences found in this sample. The rearrangement joins TRBV6-5 to TRBJ1-2, with D tentatively TRBD1 (6 bases). V lost 0 bases to trimming and J lost 2 bases, with 7 bases between them. Germline-derived CDR1 and CDR2 are MNHEY and SVGAGI. The CDR3 contains 14 residues. The CDR3 sequence is CASSYSGGNYGYTF. The CDR3 bases are TGTGCCAGCAGTTACTCAGGGGGAAACTATGGCTACACCTTC.

The chain carries TRBV6-1 and TRBJ2-7; 7 positions agree with TRBD1. CDR1 is MNHNS and CDR2 is SASEGT in the germline V gene. This CDR3 is built from 16 residues. The ends lost 2 bases at V and 1 base at J; junction bases unmatched: 8. In DNA, the CDR3 is TGTGCCAGCAGTGAATACTCCCGGACAGGATCCTACGAGCAGTACTTC. This sequence encodes CASSEYSRTGSYEQYF.

On this clone itself: The sample holds other DNA sequences that translate to the same CDR3. The J gene is TRBJ2-1, the V gene TRBV19, with TRBD1 as a possible D gene (7 bases). Germline CDR1 LNHDA, CDR2 SQIVND (reference sequence). The CDR3 is 12 residues long. V lost 3 bases, J lost 9 bases, and 9 bases lay in between. The CDR3 loop is CASSIQGGEQFF. The CDR3, as DNA: TGTGCCAGTAGTATTCAGGGGGGTGAGCAGTTCTTC.

Turning to this clone: The same CDR3 also results from other DNA sequences found in this sample. The rearrangement uses TRBV15 and TRBJ1-1, with 11 bases identical to TRBD1. This CDR3 has 13 amino acids. Germline V gene lookup returns CDR1 LNHNV and CDR2 YYDKDF (reference sequence). The trim removed 5 bases at V and 6 bases at J, leaving 2 bases unmatched. The CDR3 loop is CATSRDRGSEAFF. The CDR3, as DNA: TGTGCCACCAGCCGGGACAGGGGGTCTGAAGCTTTCTTT.

A word on this clone: Within the sample, other DNA sequences also encode this same CDR3. This sequence joins TRBV5-1 and TRBJ2-5; TRBD1 aligns across 10 bases. This CDR3 is 13 amino acids long. In germline, CDR1 is SGHRS, CDR2 YFSETQ. V lost 4 bases, J lost 4 bases, and 1 base stayed unmatched. The CDR3 DNA reads as TGCGCCAGCAGCCGGACAGGGGGAGAGACCCAGTACTTC. Protein: CASSRTGGETQYF.

This chain uses TRBV6-5 with TRBJ2-3, with D possibly TRBD1 on 5 matching bases. Germline V gene lookup returns CDR1 MNHEY and CDR2 SVGAGI. The CDR3 spans 12 residues. The ends were cut back, 8 bases at V and 4 bases at J, with 10 bases in the middle. The CDR3 here is CASQGKADTQYF. The CDR3 nucleotides are TGTGCCAGCCAGGGAAAGGCAGATACGCAGTATTTT.

The CDR3 bases are TGTGCCAGCTCACCACTGCCGATAGGACAGGTGAACTACGAGCAGTACTTC. Translated: CASSPLPIGQVNYEQYF. The chain combines TRBV18 with TRBJ2-7; TRBD1 matches at 7 bases. Germline-derived CDR1 and CDR2 are KGHSH and LQKENI. V lost 1 base to trimming and J lost 3 bases; unmatched junction nucleotides: 12. The CDR3 is 17 residues long. The whole variable domain, filled in from reference TRBV18 and TRBJ2-7, reads NAGVMQNPRHLVRRRGQEARLRCSPMKGHSHVYWYRQLPEEGLKFMVYLQKENIIDESGMPKERFSAEFPKEGPSILRIQQVVRGDSAAYFCASSPLPIGQVNYEQYFGPGTRLTVT.

The chain's CDR3 is CASSTYYEQYF. DNA of the CDR3: TGTGCCAGCAGCACTTACTACGAGCAGTACTTC. The chain couples TRBV5-6 to TRBJ2-7; D is uncertain. CDR3 size: 11 residues. The V gene lost 4 bases and the J gene lost 3 bases, with 5 bases spanning the gap. Germline CDR1 reads SGHDT; CDR2 reads YYEEEE. The complete variable domain, with remaining parts taken from reference TRBV5-6 and TRBJ2-7, reads DAGVTQSPTHLIKTRGQQVTLRCSPKSGHDTVSWYQQALGQGPQFIFQYYEEEERQRGNFPDRFSGHQFPNYSSELNVNALLLGDSALYLCASSTYYEQYFGPGTRLTVT.

Notes on this clone: Other DNA sequences of this sample code for an identical CDR3. The chain links TRBV7-8 to TRBJ2-7; tentative D call: TRBD1 (6 bases). V was cut by 3 bases and J by 1 base, with 10 bases left in between. Germline loops: CDR1 SGHVS, CDR2 FQNEAQ. This CDR3 is 14 amino acids long. The CDR3 nucleotides are TGTGCCAGCAGCTTGGGCAGGGGATCCTACGAGCAGTACTTC. Encoded protein: CASSLGRGSYEQYF.

This clone was observed once. The chain couples TRBV28 to TRBJ1-1, with TRBD1 identical over 8 bases. The V gene's germline CDR1 is MDHEN and CDR2 SYDVKM. This CDR3 is built from 13 residues. V was pared by 4 bases and J by 7 bases, with 5 bases of the junction left unmatched. CDR3 protein: CASSWGQVGEAFF. In DNA form, the CDR3 reads TGTGCCAGCAGTTGGGGACAGGTGGGTGAAGCTTTCTTT.

Here the CDR3 reads CASSRLAPARNIQYF. DNA for the CDR3: TGTGCCAGCAGCCGATTGGCGCCAGCAAGGAACATTCAGTACTTC. This sequence joins TRBV5-6 and TRBJ2-4, with D unclear. Germline CDR1 SGHDT, CDR2 YYEEEE. This CDR3 has 15 amino acids. V was cut by 4 bases and J by 7 bases, with 18 bases left in between.

Worth noting for this clone: The sample contains more than one DNA sequence encoding this CDR3. The V and J genes are TRBV18 and TRBJ1-5; TRBD1 might be the D (6 bases). CDR1 and CDR2 (germline): KGHSH, LQKENI. V shed 3 bases and J shed 4 bases, with 13 bases lying between them. The CDR3 sequence is 15 residues long. The CDR3 loop is CASSPTGTRNQPQHF. The DNA for the CDR3 is TGTGCCAGCTCACCCACCGGGACAAGGAATCAGCCCCAGCATTTT.

The rearrangement links TRBV2 to TRBJ2-4; 8 nucleotides line up with TRBD2. The CDR3 totals 16 residues. Germline lookup yields CDR1 SNHLY and CDR2 FYNNEI. V shed 7 bases and J 7 bases; nucleotides not matched to a gene: 15. The CDR3 region is CASKLRAGGPPNIQYF. For the CDR3, the DNA is TGTGCCAGCAAACTCCGCGCGGGAGGTCCGCCCAACATTCAGTACTTC.

This chain links TRBV5-1 with TRBJ2-5; a possible D gene is TRBD2 (5 bases). The CDR3 contains 16 residues. Trimming removed 4 bases at V and 7 bases at J, with 23 bases between. Germline values: CDR1 SGHRS, CDR2 YFSETQ. CDR3 protein: CASSPSGSSIGGTQYF. Written as DNA, the CDR3 is TGCGCCAGCAGCCCGAGCGGTAGCTCGATAGGCGGGACCCAGTACTTC.

For this clone: This same CDR3 is encoded by further DNA sequences in the sample. The CDR3 DNA reads TGTGCCAGCAGGATAGCGGGAGGGCCCTACAATGAGCAGTTCTTC. It specifies CASRIAGGPYNEQFF. The chain is built from TRBV2 and TRBJ2-1; TRBD2 aligns across 11 bases. Germline-derived CDR1 and CDR2 are SNHLY and FYNNEI. Trimming took 6 bases from V and 2 from J; bases not matched to a gene: 3. The CDR3 has 15 amino acids.

This chain joins TRBV6-1 and TRBJ2-2, with 10 positions matching TRBD1. V gave up 4 bases and J gave up 8 bases; unmatched junction bases: 7. This CDR3 is built from 15 residues. The germline CDR1 and CDR2 sequences are MNHNS and SASEGT. DNA of the CDR3: TGTGCCAGCAGTGTGGAGGACAGGGGGACTGGGGAGCTGTTTTTT. The encoded protein is CASSVEDRGTGELFF.

V is TRBV2 and J is TRBJ2-2; 12 bases align to TRBD2. The CDR3 runs 15 residues. J lost 8 bases, V lost 7 bases, and 8 bases had no gene match. Germline V CDR1 and CDR2: SNHLY, FYNNEI. CDR3 region: CASTIGLAGSGELFF. CDR3 coding DNA: TGTGCCAGCACGATAGGACTAGCGGGATCTGGGGAGCTGTTTTTT.

The rearrangement links TRBV2 to TRBJ1-2; D unresolved. CDR1 SNHLY and CDR2 FYNNEI come from the germline V gene. V lost 3 bases and J 5 bases, leaving 13 bases between the germline ends. The CDR3 sequence is 14 residues long. The CDR3 is CASSERLSRYGYTF. Here the CDR3 DNA reads TGTGCCAGCAGTGAGCGGCTCTCTCGGTATGGCTACACCTTC.